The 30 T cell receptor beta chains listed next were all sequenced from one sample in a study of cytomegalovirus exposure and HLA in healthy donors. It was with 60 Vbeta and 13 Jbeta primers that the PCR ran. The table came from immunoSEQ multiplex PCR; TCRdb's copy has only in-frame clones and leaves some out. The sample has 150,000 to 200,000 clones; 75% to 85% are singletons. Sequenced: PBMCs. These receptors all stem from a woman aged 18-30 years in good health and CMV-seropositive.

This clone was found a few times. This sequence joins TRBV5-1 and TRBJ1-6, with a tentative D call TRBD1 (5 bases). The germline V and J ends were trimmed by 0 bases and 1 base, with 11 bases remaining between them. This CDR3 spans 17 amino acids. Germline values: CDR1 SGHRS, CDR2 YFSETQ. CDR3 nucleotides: TGCGCCAGCAGCTTGGAGCCAGGGCTGTCCTATAATTCACCCCTCCACTTT. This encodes CASSLEPGLSYNSPLHF.

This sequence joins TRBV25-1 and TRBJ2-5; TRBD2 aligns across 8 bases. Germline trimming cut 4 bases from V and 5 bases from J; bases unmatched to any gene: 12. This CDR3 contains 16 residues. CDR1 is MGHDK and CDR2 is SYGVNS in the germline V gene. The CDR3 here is CASSAGTGGHRETQYF. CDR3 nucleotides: TGTGCCAGCAGTGCTGGGACGGGGGGGCATCGGGAGACCCAGTACTTC.

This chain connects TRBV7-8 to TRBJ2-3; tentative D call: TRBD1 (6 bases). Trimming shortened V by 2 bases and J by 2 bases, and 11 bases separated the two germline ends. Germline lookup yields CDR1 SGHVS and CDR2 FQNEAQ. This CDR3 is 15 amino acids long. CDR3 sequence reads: CASSLRAGATDTQYF. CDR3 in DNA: TGTGCCAGCAGCTTACGAGCAGGGGCCACAGATACGCAGTATTTT.

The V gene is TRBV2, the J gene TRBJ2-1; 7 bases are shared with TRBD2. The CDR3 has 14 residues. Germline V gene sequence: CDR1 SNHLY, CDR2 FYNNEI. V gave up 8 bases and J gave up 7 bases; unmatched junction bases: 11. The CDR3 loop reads CASARDYRGNEQFF. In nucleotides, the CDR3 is TGTGCCAGCGCCCGGGACTACCGGGGGAATGAGCAGTTCTTC.

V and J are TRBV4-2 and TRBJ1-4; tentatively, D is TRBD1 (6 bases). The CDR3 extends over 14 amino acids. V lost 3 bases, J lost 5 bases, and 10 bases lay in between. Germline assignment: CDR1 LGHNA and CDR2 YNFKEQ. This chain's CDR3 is CASSQRGGNEKLFF. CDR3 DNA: TGTGCCAGCAGCCAGAGGGGGGGGAATGAAAAACTGTTTTTT.

The CDR3 here is CASTRVNTGELFF. The CDR3 nucleotides are TGTGCCAGCACGCGGGTGAACACCGGGGAGCTGTTTTTT. This chain joins TRBV2 and TRBJ2-2; tentative D call: TRBD2 (5 bases). Germline V CDR1 and CDR2: SNHLY, FYNNEI. The CDR3 has 13 amino acids. V shed 7 bases and J shed 1 base, with 7 bases lying between them.

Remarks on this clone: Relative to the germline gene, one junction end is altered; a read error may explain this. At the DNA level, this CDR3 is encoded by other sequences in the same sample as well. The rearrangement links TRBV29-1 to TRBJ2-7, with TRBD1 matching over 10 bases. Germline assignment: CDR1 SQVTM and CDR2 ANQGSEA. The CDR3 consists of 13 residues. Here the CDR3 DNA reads TGCAGCGTGGAAGGACAGGGGGTATACGAGCAGTACTTC. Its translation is CSVEGQGVYEQYF.

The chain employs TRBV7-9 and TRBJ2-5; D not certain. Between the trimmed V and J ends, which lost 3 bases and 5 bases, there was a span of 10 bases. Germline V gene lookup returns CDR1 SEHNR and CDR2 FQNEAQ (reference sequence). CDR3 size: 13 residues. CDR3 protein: CASSLAGSETQYF. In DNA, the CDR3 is TGTGCCAGCAGCTTGGCCGGGTCGGAGACCCAGTACTTC.

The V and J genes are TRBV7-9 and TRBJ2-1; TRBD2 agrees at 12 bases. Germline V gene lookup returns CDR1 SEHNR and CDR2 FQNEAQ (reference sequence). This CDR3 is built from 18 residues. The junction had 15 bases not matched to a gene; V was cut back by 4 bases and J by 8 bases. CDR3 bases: TGTGCCAGCAGCTACCGTCCCATGACTAGCGGGGGTATGGATGAGCAGTTCTTC. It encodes CASSYRPMTSGGMDEQFF.

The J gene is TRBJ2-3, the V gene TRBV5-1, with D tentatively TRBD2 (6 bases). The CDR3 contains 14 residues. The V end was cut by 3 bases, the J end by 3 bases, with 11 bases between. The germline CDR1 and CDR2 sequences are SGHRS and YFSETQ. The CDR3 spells CASSWDGRTDTQYF. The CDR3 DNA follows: TGCGCCAGCAGCTGGGACGGGAGAACAGATACGCAGTATTTT.

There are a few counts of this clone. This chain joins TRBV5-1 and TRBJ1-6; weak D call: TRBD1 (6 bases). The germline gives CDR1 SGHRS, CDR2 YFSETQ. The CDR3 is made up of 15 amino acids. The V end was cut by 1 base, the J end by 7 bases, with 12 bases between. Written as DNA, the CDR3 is TGCGCCAGCAGCTTGTATTCGGACAGCAATTCACCCCTCCACTTT. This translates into CASSLYSDSNSPLHF.

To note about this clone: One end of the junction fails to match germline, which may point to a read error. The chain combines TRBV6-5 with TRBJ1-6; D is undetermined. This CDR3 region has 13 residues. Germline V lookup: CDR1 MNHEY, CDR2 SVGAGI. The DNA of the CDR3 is TGTGCCAGCAGTGAATTTTGGCTAGGTCGTAGGAGCTTT. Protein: CASSEFWLGRRSF.

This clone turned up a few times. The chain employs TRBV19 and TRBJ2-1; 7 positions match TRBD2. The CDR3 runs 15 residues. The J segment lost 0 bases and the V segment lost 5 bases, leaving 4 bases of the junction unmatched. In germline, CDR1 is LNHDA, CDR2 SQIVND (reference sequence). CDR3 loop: CASSGAGSSYNEQFF. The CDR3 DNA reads TGTGCCAGTAGTGGAGCGGGAAGCTCCTACAATGAGCAGTTCTTC.

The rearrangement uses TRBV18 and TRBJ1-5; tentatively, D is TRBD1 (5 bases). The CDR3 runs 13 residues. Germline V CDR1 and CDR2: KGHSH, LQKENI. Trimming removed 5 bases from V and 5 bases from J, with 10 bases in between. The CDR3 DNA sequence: TGTGCCAGCTCAGTTGACAGTGATCAGCCCCAGCATTTT. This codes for CASSVDSDQPQHF.

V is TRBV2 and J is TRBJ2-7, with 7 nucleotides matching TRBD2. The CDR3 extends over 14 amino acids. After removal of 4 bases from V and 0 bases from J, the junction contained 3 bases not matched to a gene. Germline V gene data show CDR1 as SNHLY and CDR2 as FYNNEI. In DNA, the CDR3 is TGTGCCAGCAGTGGGGGGGGGAGCTCCTACGAGCAGTACTTC. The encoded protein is CASSGGGSSYEQYF. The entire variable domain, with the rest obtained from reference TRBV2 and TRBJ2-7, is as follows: EPEVTQTPSHQVTQMGQEVILRCVPISNHLYFYWYRQILGQKVEFLVSFYNNEISEKSEIFDDQFSVERPDGSNFTLKIRSTKLEDSAMYFCASSGGGSSYEQYFGPGTRLTVT.

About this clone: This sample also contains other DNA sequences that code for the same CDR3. The CDR3 DNA sequence: TGCGCCAGCAGCTTCGGGGGCACCGGGGAGCTGTTTTTT. The encoded protein is CASSFGGTGELFF. The rearrangement joins TRBV5-1 to TRBJ2-2; D may be TRBD2 (6 bases). Germline V CDR1 and CDR2: SGHRS, YFSETQ. With 2 bases removed from V and 4 bases from J, the gap between germline ends came to 6 bases. The CDR3 has 13 residues. Combining the CDR3 with reference TRBV5-1 and TRBJ2-2 gives the whole variable domain KAGVTQTPRYLIKTRGQQVTLSCSPISGHRSVSWYQQTPGQGLQFLFEYFSETQRNKGNFPGRFSGRQFSNSRSEMNVSTLELGDSALYLCASSFGGTGELFFGEGSRLTVL.

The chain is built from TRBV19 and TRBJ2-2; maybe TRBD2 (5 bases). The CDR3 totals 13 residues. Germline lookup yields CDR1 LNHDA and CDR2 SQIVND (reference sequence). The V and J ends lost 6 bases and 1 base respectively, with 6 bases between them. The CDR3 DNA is TGTGCCAGTAGGGGGAGGAACACCGGGGAGCTGTTTTTT. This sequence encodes CASRGRNTGELFF.

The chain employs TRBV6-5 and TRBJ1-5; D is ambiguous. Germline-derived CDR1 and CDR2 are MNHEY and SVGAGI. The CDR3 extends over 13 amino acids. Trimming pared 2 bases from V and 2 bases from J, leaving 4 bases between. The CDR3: CASSYRGNQPQHF. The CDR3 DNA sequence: TGTGCCAGCAGTTACCGGGGCAATCAGCCCCAGCATTTT.

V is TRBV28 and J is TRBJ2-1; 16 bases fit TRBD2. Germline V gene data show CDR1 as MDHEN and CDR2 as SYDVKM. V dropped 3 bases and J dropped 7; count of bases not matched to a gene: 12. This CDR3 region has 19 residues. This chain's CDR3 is CASSFPGLAGGRVRNEQFF. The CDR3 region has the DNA TGTGCCAGCAGTTTCCCGGGACTAGCGGGGGGGCGGGTCCGGAATGAGCAGTTCTTC.

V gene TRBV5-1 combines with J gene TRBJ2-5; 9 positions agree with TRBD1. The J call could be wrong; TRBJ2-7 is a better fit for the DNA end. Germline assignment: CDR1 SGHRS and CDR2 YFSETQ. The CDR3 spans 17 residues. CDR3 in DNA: TGCGCCAGCAGCCCCCTCCCCGGGACAGGGACCACCTACGAGCAGTACTTC. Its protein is CASSPLPGTGTTYEQYF.

The CDR3 spells CASSDWPGSAFF. The CDR3 DNA sequence: TGTGCCAGCAGTGACTGGCCAGGGTCAGCTTTCTTT. The gene calls are TRBV6-1 and TRBJ1-1, with D possibly TRBD1 on 5 matching bases. The CDR3 sequence is 12 residues long. V dropped 3 bases and J dropped 10 bases, with 12 bases sitting between them. CDR1 is MNHNS, CDR2 SASEGT, per germline.

Here the CDR3 reads CASSSGGVLFF. DNA of the CDR3: TGTGCCAGCAGCTCAGGGGGCGTTCTATTCTTC. The V call is TRBV5-6, the J call TRBJ2-1; TRBD1 matches at 8 bases. CDR1 is SGHDT, CDR2 YYEEEE, per germline. The junction had 6 bases not matched to a gene; V was cut back by 3 bases and J by 16 bases. The CDR3 length is 11 residues.

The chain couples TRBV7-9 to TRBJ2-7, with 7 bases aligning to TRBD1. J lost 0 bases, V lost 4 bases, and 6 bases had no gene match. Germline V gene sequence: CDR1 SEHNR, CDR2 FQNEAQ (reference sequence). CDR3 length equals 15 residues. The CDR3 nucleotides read TGTGCCAGCAGCTCAGACAGGGCCTCCTCCTACGAGCAGTACTTC. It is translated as CASSSDRASSYEQYF.

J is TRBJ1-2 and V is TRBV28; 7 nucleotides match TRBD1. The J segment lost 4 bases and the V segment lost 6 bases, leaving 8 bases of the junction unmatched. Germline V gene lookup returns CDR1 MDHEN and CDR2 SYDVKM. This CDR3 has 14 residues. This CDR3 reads CASRKGQAPYGYTF. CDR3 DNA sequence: TGTGCCAGCAGAAAAGGACAGGCCCCCTATGGCTACACCTTC.

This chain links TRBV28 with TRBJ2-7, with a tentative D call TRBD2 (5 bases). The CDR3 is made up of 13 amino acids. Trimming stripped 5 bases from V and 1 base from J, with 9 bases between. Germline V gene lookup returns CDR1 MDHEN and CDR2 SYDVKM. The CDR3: CASSRGISYEQYF. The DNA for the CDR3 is TGTGCCAGCAGTAGAGGGATTTCCTACGAGCAGTACTTC. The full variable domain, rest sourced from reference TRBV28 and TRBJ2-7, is DVKVTQSSRYLVKRTGEKVFLECVQDMDHENMFWYRQDPGLGLRLIYFSYDVKMKEKGDIPEGYSVSREKKERFSLILESASTNQTSMYLCASSRGISYEQYFGPGTRLTVT.

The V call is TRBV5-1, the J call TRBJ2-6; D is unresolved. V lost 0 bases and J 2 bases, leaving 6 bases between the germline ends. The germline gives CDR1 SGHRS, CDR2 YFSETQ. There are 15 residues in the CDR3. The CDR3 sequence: CASSLGAPGANVLTF. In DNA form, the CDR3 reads TGCGCCAGCAGCTTGGGGGCTCCTGGGGCCAACGTCCTGACTTTC. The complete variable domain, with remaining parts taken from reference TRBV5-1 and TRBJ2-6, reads KAGVTQTPRYLIKTRGQQVTLSCSPISGHRSVSWYQQTPGQGLQFLFEYFSETQRNKGNFPGRFSGRQFSNSRSEMNVSTLELGDSALYLCASSLGAPGANVLTFGAGSRLTVL.

Here the CDR3 DNA reads TGCAGCGTTGGAGCGGGGGGGTTCTACAATGAGCAGTTCTTC. This codes for CSVGAGGFYNEQFF. The chain links TRBV29-1 to TRBJ2-1; 10 bases map to TRBD2. CDR3 size: 14 residues. With V trimmed by 4 bases and J by 3 bases, 3 bases remained unmatched. Germline-derived CDR1 and CDR2 are SQVTM and ANQGSEA.

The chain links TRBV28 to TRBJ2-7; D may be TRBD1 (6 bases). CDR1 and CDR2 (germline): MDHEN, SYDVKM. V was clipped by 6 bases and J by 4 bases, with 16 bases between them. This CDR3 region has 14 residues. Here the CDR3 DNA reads TGTGCCAGCAGGCACAGGGTTTTCCAATACGAGCAGTACTTC. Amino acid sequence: CASRHRVFQYEQYF.

The DNA of the CDR3 is TGTGCCAGCAGCTCGATCAGGCTACGAGCGGAGGGCTACACCTTC. Its translation is CASSSIRLRAEGYTF. The chain links TRBV11-2 to TRBJ1-2; D is unclear. V lost 4 bases to trimming and J lost 8 bases, with 20 bases between them. Germline-derived CDR1 and CDR2 are SGHAT and FQNNGV. This CDR3 spans 15 amino acids.

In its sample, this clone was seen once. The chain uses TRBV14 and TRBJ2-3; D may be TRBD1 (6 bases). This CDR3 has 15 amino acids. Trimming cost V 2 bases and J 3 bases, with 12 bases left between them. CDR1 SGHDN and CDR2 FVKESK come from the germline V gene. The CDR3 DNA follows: TGTGCCAGCAGCCAAAAACTCACAGGGACAGATACGCAGTATTTT. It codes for CASSQKLTGTDTQYF.